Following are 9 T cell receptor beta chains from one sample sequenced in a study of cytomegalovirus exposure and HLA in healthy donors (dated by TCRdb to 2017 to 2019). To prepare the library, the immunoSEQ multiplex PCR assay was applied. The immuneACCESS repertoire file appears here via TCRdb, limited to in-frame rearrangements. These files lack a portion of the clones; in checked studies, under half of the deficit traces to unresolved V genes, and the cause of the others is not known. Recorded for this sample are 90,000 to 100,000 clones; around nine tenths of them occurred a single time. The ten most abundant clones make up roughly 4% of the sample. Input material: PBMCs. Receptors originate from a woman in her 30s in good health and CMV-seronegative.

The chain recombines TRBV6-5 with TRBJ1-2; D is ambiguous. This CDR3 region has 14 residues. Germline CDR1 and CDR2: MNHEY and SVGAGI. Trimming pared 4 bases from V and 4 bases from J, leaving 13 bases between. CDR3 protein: CASSFRGNSYGYTF. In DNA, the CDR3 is TGTGCCAGCAGTTTTCGAGGCAATAGCTATGGCTACACCTTC.

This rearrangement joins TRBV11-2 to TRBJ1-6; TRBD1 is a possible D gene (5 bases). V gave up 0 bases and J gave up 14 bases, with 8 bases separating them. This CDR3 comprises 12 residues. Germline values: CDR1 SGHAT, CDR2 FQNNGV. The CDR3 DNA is TGTGCCAGCAGCTTAGATCAGGGATCCCTCCACTTT. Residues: CASSLDQGSLHF.

CDR3 residues: CASSKNSEHSGNTIYF. The CDR3 region has the DNA TGTGCCAGCAGCAAAAATTCGGAGCACTCTGGAAACACCATATATTTT. The gene calls are TRBV21-1 and TRBJ1-3. TRBV21-1 is classified as a pseudogene. The CDR3 covers 16 residues.

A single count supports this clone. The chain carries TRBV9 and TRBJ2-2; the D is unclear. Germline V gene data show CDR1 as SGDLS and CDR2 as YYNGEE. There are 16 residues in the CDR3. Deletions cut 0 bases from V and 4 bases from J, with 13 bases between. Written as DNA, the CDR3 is TGTGCCAGCAGCGTAGACTCCCCCTCGGGCACCGGGGAGCTGTTTTTT. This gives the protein CASSVDSPSGTGELFF.

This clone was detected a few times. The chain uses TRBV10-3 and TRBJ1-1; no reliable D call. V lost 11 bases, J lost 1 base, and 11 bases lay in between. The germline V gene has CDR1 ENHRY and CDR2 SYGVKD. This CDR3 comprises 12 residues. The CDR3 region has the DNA TGTGCCTCAAAACAACCGAACACTGAAGCTTTCTTT. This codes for CASKQPNTEAFF.

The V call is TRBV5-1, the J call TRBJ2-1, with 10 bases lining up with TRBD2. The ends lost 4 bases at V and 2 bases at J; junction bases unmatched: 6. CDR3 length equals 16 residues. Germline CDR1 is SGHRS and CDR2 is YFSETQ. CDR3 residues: CASSPQLAGPYNEQFF. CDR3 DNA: TGCGCCAGCAGCCCACAACTAGCGGGACCCTACAATGAGCAGTTCTTC.

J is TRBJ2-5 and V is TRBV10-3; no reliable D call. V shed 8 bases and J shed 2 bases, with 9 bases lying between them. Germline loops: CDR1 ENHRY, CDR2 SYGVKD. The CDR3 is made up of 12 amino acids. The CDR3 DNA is TGTGCCATCTCTTCCCTACAAGAGACCCAGTACTTC. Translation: CAISSLQETQYF.

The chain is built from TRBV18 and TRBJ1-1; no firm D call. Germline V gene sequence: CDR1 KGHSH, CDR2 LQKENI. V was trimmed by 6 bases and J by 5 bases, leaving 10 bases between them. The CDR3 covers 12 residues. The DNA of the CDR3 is TGTGCCAGCTCGCCCGGGGTGACTGAAGCTTTCTTT. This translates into CASSPGVTEAFF. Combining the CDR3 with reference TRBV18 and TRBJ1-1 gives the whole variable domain NAGVMQNPRHLVRRRGQEARLRCSPMKGHSHVYWYRQLPEEGLKFMVYLQKENIIDESGMPKERFSAEFPKEGPSILRIQQVVRGDSAAYFCASSPGVTEAFFGQGTRLTVV.

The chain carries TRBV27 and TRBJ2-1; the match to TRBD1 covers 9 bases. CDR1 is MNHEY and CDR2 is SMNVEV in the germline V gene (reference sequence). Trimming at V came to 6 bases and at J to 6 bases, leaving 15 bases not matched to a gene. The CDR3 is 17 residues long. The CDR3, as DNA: TGTGCCAGCAGCCGGCCGGGACAGGGATGGAGGCCCAATGAGCAGTTCTTC. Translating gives CASSRPGQGWRPNEQFF.